The sequence of this TCR beta chain was determined in a study of blood T cell repertoires in COVID-19. Turning to the study itself: PBMCs, B-cell-depleted T cells, or T cells were the source of the cDNA or gDNA that made up the material.

Profiled with immunoSEQ multiplex PCR; TCRdb holds only in-frame clones, not every one. The table has 75,000 to 95,000 clones, approximately 90% seen once; the top ten hold approximately 4.4%. The clonotype comes from a man over 45 with active COVID-19. Specimen: peripheral blood.

The DNA of the CDR3 is TGTGCCATCAGCGGGACTAGCAACGAGCAGTACTTC. This codes for CAISGTSNEQYF. The chain joins TRBV10-3 to TRBJ2-7, with 9 bases identical to TRBD2. Germline CDR1 ENHRY, CDR2 SYGVKD. V was pared by 6 bases and J by 5 bases, with 2 bases of the junction left unmatched. This CDR3 is built from 12 residues.